This record concerns one TCR beta chain sequence. This clone qualifies as medium-sized (0.01 to 0.1%). Its target antigen remains unknown. Per-base qualities were not stored, and no clone one base away is much larger. From cysteine to phenylalanine, the CDR3 is 13 amino acids long. Only the CDR3 part of the read is kept: 39 bases, read in frame from the first base. Trimming costs V 0 bases and J 5 bases, and their ends lie 8 bases apart. For CDR1 and CDR2, the germline V gene (reference sequence) lists SEHNR and FQNEAQ. TCRbeta CDR3 regions were amplified by multiplexed two-step PCR using Vbeta-specific forward primers and Jbeta-specific reverse primers. Through the immunoSEQ service, the TCRbeta libraries were run on an Illumina instrument for sequencing. The paper's processing steps were these. V, D and J genes were assigned using IMGT annotation, and counts were corrected for multiplex PCR bias using synthetic CDR3 analogues. In the immunoSEQ Analyzer, repertoire clonality was calculated as one minus normalized Shannon entropy. Whether a clone counted as expanded was decided by Fisher's exact test with Benjamini-Hochberg false discovery rate control and a two-tailed cutoff of P<0.01. What TCRdb holds here is the immuneACCESS table cut down to in-frame rearrangements. Part of the clones is not present; checked against another copy, under half of the missing clones reflect an unresolved V gene, and the others are unexplained. V, J and clone size derive from that table, while D and trimming were established from the DNA sequence. The sample data list 9,500 to 15,000 clones, and around 62% of these were observed just once. The ten largest clones take up roughly 1.2% of the sample.

Sorted T cell subsets were CFSE-labeled and co-cultured for roughly five days with allogeneic regulatory or mature dendritic cells at a 1:10 DC:T ratio. FACS was used to sort CD4+ or CD8+ cells into naive T cells, defined as CD45RA+, and memory T cells, defined as CD45RO+. Two healthy control subjects provided the T cells used for TCR sequencing. The Qiagen DNeasy Blood & Tissue Kit was used for extraction of genomic DNA. The data belong to a study of regulatory dendritic cells for organ transplantation listed by TCRdb under 2017. Background for the entire study: Regulatory dendritic cells were generated from monocytes cultured with vitamin D3 on days 0 and 4 and IL-10 on day 4. On day 6, LPS was added to the DC cultures to test how the DCs responded to a strong maturation-inducing agent. TCRbeta repertoires were sequenced from sorted naive and memory CD4+ and CD8+ T cells before and after allostimulation with regulatory or mature dendritic cells. Results the study describes overall, beyond this receptor: In both subjects, allostimulation led to expansion of memory CD8+ clones, although regulatory dendritic cells appeared to cause more limited expansion than mature dendritic cells did. Sequencing was done in only two subjects, and the authors reported considerable heterogeneity between individuals in the alloreactive memory CD8+ T cell pool. Of the resting subsets, memory CD8+ T cells had the largest number of alloreactive TCR clonotypes. Highly diverse repertoires were observed in naive CD4+ and CD8+ T cells, whereas lower diversity was observed in memory cells, and the most oligoclonal repertoires were found in memory CD8+ cells.

The sample comprised naive CD8+ T cells from blood cultured with dendritic cells. Explained via the paper, the cell subset or site label denotes: CD45RA+ naive T cells. This chain joins TRBV7-9 to TRBJ2-7, and the D gene may be TRBD2, 5 bases matching. This clonotype was obtained from a human donor in good health. Here the CDR3 is given as CASSLASRDEQYF. The DNA reads as follows: TGTGCCAGCAGCTTAGCATCGCGGGACGAGCAGTACTTC.